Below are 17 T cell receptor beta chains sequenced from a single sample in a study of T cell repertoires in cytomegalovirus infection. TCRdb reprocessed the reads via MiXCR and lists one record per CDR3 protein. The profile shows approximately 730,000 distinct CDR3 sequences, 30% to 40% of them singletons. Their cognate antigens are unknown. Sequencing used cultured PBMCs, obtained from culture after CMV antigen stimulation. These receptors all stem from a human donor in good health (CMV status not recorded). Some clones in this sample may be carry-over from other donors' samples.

DNA for the CDR3: TGTGCCAGCAGCTTAGCCAGGGGCGCGCGTATCACCGGGGAGCTGTTTTTT. This codes for CASSLARGARITGELFF. The chain combines TRBV7-6 with TRBJ2-2; possibly TRBD1 for D (6 bases). V lost 0 bases and J lost 4, with 15 bases in between. Looked up from germline, CDR1 is SGHVS and CDR2 is FNYEAQ. The CDR3 extends over 17 amino acids.

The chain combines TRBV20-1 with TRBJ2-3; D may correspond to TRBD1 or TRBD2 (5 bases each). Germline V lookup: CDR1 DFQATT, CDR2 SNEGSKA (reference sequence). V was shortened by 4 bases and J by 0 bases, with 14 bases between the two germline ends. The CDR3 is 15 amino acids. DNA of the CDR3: TGCAGTGCTAACACCGGGACGGCTAGCACAGATACGCAGTATTTT. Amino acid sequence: CSANTGTASTDTQYF.

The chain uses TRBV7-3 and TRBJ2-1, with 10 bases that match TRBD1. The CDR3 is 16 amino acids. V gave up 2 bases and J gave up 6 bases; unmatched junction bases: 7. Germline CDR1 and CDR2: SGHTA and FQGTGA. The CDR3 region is CASSLVGTGEFNEQFF. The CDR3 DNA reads TGTGCCAGCAGCTTAGTGGGGACAGGGGAGTTCAATGAGCAGTTCTTC.

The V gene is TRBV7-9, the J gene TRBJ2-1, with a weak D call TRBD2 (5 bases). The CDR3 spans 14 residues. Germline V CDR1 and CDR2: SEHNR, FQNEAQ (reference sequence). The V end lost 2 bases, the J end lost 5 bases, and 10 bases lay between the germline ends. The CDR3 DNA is TGTGCCAGCAGCTTATTGAGGGAGAACAATGAGCAGTTCTTC. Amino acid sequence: CASSLLRENNEQFF.

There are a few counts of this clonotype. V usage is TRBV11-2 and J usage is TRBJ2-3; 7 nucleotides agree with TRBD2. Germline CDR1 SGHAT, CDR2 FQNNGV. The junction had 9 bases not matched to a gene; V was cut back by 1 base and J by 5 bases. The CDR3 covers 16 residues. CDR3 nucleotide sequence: TGTGCCAGCAGCTTAGGATCCAGCGGGACTGGAGATACGCAGTATTTT. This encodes CASSLGSSGTGDTQYF.

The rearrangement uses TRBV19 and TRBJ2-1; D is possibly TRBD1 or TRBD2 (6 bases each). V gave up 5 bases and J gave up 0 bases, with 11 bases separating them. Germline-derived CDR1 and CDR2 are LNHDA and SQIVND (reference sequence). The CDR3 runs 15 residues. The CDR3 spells CASSPWGASYNEQFF. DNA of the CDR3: TGTGCCAGTAGTCCCTGGGGGGCCTCCTACAATGAGCAGTTCTTC. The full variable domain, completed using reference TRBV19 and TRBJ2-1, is DGGITQSPKYLFRKEGQNVTLSCEQNLNHDAMYWYRQDPGQGLRLIYYSQIVNDFQKGDIAEGYSVSREKKESFPLTVTSAQKNPTAFYLCASSPWGASYNEQFFGPGTRLTVL.

This chain's CDR3 is CATGRVATNEKLFF. CDR3 nucleotide sequence: TGTGCCACCGGACGGGTCGCAACTAATGAAAAACTGTTTTTT. The chain carries TRBV10-3 and TRBJ1-4; no firm D call. Germline assignment: CDR1 ENHRY and CDR2 SYGVKD. Trimming took 10 bases from V and 0 from J, leaving 12 bases between them. The CDR3 loop spans 14 amino acids.

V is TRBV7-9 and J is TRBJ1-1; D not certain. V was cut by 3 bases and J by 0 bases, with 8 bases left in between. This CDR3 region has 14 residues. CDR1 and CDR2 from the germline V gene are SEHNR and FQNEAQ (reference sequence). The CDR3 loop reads CASSLWIMNTEAFF. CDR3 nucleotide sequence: TGTGCCAGCAGCTTGTGGATAATGAACACTGAAGCTTTCTTT.

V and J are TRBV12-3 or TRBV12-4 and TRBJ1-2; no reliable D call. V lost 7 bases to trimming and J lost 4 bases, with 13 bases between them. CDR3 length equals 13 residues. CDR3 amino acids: CASTEGFGYGYTF. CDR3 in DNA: TGTGCCAGCACCGAGGGTTTTGGCTATGGCTACACCTTC.

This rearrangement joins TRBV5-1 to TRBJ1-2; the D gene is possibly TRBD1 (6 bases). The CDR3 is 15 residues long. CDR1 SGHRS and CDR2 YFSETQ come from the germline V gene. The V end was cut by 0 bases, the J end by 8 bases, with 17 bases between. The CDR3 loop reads CASSLGWGASGGYTF. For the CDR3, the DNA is TGCGCCAGCAGCTTGGGATGGGGGGCATCGGGAGGCTACACCTTC.

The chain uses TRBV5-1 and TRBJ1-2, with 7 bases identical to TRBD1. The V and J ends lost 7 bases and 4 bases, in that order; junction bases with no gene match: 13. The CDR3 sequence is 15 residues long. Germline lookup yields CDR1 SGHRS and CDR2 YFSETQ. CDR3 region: CASQLGTADSYGYTF. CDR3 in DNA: TGCGCCAGCCAGCTAGGGACAGCAGATTCCTATGGCTACACCTTC.

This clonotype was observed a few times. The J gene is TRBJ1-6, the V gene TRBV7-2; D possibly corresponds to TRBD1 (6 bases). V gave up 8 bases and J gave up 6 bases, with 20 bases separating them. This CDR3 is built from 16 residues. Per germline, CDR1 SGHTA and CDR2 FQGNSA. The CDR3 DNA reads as TGTGCCAGCCAAACTGGGACCGGGGGCAGTAATTCACCCCTCCACTTT. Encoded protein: CASQTGTGGSNSPLHF.

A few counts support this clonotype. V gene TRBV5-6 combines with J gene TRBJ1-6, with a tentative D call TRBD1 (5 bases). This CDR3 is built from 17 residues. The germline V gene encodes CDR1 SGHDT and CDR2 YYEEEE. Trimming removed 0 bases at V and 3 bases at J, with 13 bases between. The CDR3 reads CASSLGQGAFYNSPLHF. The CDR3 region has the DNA TGTGCCAGCAGCTTGGGTCAGGGTGCTTTCTATAATTCACCCCTCCACTTT.

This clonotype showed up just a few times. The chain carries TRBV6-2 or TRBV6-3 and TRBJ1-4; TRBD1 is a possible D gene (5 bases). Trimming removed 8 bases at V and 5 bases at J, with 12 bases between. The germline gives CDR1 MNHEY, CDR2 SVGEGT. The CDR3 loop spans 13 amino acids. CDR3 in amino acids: CASVDSNNEKLFF. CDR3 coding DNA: TGTGCCAGCGTCGACAGTAACAATGAAAAACTGTTTTTT.

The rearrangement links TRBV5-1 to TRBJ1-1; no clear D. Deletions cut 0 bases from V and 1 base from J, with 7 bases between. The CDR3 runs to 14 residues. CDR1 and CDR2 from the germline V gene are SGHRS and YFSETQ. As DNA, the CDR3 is TGCGCCAGCAGCTTGGAGGCGGAGAACACTGAAGCTTTCTTT. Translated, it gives CASSLEAENTEAFF.

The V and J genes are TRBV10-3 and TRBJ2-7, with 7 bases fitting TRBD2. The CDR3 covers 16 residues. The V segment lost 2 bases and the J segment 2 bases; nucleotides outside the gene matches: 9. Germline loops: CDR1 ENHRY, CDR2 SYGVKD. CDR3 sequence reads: CAISEPAASGAYEQYF. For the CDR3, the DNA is TGTGCCATCAGTGAGCCAGCAGCTAGCGGAGCCTACGAGCAGTACTTC.

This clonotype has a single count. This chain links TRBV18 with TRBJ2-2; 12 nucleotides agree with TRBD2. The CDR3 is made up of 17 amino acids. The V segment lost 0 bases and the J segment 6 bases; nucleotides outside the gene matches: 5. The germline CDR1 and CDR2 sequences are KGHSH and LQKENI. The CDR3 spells CASSPPKTSGRPGELFF. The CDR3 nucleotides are TGTGCCAGCTCACCACCGAAGACTAGCGGGAGACCCGGGGAGCTGTTTTTT.